This T cell receptor beta chain was profiled in a study of glioma-infiltrating T cells. Broader study findings: CDR3 overlap between tissue and blood was very small.

On this clonotype: The antigen remains undetermined.

Trimming cost V 7 bases and J 6 bases, with 15 bases left between them. This CDR3 contains 12 residues. Germline CDR1 is SQVTM and CDR2 is ANQGSEA. TCR alpha and beta CDR3 regions were amplified from RNA using iRepertoire nested multiplex PCR. Each CDR3 protein is one row after TCRdb ran MiXCR on the multiplex PCR reads. The sample carries approximately 130,000 distinct CDR3 sequences, around a quarter recorded once. The chain links TRBV29-1 to TRBJ1-1, with D possibly TRBD1 on 5 matching bases. Input material: glioma tissue, nonneoplastic brain tissue, or PBMCs (not recorded which). The TCR was taken from a human donor with low-grade glioma or glioblastoma, undergoing nonglioma brain surgery, or in good health (not recorded which). The CDR3 sequence: CSARSGDAEAFF. In nucleotides, the CDR3 is TGCAGCGCTCGGAGCGGGGACGCTGAAGCTTTCTTT.